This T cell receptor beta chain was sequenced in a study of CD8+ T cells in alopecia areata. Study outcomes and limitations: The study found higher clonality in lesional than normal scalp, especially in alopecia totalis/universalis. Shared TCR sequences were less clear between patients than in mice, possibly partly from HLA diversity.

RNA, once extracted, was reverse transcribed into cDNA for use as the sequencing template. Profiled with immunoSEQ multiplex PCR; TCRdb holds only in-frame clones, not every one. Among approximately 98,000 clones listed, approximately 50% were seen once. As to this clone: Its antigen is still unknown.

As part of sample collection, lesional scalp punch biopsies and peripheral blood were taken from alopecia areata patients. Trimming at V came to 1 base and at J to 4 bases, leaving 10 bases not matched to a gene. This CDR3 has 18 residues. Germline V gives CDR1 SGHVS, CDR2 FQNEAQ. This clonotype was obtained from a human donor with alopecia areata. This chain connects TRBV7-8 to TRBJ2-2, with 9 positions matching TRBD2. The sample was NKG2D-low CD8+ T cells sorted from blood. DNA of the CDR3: TGTGCCAGCAGCTTAGGTTGGCGGGAGGGCCTGAGCACCGGGGAGCTGTTTTTT. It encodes CASSLGWREGLSTGELFF.